This TCR beta chain was sequenced for a study of immune cell composition in non-small cell lung cancer. Germline CDR1 is SGHTA and CDR2 is FQGTGA. This CDR3 spans 18 amino acids. V gave up 0 bases and J gave up 3 bases, with 20 bases separating them. Normal lung was sampled as far from the tumour as possible, at least 3 cm. Study-level points and caveats: Around 80% of squamous and around 35% of adenocarcinoma cases had tumour-associated clones >0.5%. Tumour-reactive clones were not shown to match dominant in vivo tumour clones.

Sample share makes this clone large. Its specificity is unknown. The data were produced by immunoSEQ multiplex PCR, yet TCRdb's version contains in-frame clones alone and is incomplete. The sample records 4,000 to 5,000 clones, 65% to 75% being singletons. The gene calls are TRBV7-3 and TRBJ1-1; D unclear. This TCR came from a human donor with non-small cell lung cancer. Specimen: non-adjacent lung tissue. DNA of the CDR3: TGTGCCAGCAGCTTAACCGGTGTCGTTGGACGGAAGTACACTGAAGCTTTCTTT. This sequence encodes CASSLTGVVGRKYTEAFF.